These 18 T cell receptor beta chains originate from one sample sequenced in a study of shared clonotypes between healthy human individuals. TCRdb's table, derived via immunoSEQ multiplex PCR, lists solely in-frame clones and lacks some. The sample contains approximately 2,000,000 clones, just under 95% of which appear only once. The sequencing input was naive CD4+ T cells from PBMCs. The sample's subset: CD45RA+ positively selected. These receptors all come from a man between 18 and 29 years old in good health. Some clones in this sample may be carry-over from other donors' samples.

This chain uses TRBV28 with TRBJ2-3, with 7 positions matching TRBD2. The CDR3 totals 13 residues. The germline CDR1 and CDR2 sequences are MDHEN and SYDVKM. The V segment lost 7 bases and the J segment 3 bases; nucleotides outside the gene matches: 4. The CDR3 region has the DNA TGTGCCAGCATGGCAGCGGGGACAGATACGCAGTATTTT. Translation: CASMAAGTDTQYF. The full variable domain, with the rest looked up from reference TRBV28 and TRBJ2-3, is DVKVTQSSRYLVKRTGEKVFLECVQDMDHENMFWYRQDPGLGLRLIYFSYDVKMKEKGDIPEGYSVSREKKERFSLILESASTNQTSMYLCASMAAGTDTQYFGPGTRLTVL.

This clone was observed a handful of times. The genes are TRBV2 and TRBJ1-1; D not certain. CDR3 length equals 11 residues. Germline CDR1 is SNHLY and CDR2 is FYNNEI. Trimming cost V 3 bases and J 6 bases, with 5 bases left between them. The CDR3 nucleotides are TGTGCCAGCAGTGATTATTCTGAAGCTTTCTTT. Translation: CASSDYSEAFF.

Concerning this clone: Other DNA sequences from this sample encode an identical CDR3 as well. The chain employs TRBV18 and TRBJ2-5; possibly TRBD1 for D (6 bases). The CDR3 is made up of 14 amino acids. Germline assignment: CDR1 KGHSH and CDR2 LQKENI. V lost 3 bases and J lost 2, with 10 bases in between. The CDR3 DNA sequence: TGTGCCAGCTCACCGGGCCAGGGGCAAGAGACCCAGTACTTC. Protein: CASSPGQGQETQYF.

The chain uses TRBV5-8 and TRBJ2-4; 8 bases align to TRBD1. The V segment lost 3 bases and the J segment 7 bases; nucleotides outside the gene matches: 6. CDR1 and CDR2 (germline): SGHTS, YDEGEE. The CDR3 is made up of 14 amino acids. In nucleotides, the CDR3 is TGTGCCAGCAGCTCCTCAGGGGGCGCGAACATTCAGTACTTC. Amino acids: CASSSSGGANIQYF.

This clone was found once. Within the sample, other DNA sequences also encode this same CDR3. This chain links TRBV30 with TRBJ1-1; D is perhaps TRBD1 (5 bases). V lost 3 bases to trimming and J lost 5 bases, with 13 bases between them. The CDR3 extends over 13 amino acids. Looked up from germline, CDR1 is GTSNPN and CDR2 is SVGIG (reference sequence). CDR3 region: CAWSAGGRTEAFF. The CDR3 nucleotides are TGTGCCTGGAGCGCGGGGGGGAGGACTGAAGCTTTCTTT.

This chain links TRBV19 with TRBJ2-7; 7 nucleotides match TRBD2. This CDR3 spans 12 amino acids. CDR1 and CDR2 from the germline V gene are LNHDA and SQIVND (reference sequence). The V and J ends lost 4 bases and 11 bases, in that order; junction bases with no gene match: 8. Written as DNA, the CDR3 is TGTGCCAGTAGTACGTCCGGGGGGTCCAAGTACTTC. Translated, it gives CASSTSGGSKYF.

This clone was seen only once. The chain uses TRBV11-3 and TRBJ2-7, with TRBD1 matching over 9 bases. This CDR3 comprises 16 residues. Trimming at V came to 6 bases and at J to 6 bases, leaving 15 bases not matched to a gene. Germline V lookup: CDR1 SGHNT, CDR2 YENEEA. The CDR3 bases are TGTGCCAGCAGTCCGAGACCCGGGACAGGGAATAGCGAGCAGTACTTC. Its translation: CASSPRPGTGNSEQYF. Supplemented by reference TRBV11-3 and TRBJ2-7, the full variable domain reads EAGVVQSPRYKIIEKKQPVAFWCNPISGHNTLYWYLQNLGQGPELLIRYENEEAVDDSQLPKDRFSAERLKGVDSTLKIQPAELGDSAVYLCASSPRPGTGNSEQYFGPGTRLTVT.

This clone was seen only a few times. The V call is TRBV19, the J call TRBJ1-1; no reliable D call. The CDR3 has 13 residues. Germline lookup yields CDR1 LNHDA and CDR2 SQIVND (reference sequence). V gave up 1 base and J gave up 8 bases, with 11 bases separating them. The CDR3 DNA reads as TGTGCCAGTAGTATAGTCTCCAAAGGCGAAGCTTTCTTT. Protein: CASSIVSKGEAFF.

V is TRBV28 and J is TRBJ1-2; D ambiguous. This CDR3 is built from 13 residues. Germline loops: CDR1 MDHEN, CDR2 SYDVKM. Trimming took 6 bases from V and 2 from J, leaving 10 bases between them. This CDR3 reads CASRTKQNYGYTF. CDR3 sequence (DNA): TGTGCCAGCAGAACCAAGCAGAACTATGGCTACACCTTC.

CDR3 sequence reads: CASSLRQYTEAFF. CDR3 bases: TGCGCCAGCAGCCTAAGACAGTACACTGAAGCTTTCTTT. This sequence joins TRBV5-1 and TRBJ1-1, with TRBD1 as a possible D gene (5 bases). From germline, CDR1 is SGHRS and CDR2 YFSETQ. The CDR3 loop spans 13 amino acids. Trimming pared 4 bases from V and 3 bases from J, leaving 10 bases between.

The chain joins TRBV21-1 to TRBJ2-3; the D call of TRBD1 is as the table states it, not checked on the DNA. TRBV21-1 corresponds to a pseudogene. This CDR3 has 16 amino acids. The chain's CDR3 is CATIGPGASSTDTQYF. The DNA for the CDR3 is TGTGCCACCATAGGTCCTGGGGCGTCTAGCACAGATACGCAGTATTTT.

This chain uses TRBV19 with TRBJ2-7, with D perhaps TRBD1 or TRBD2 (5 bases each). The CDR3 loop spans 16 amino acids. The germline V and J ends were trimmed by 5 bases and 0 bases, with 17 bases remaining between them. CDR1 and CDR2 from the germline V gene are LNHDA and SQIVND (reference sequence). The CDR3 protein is CASSPWTQGSSYEQYF. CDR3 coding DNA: TGTGCCAGTAGTCCGTGGACACAAGGGAGCTCCTACGAGCAGTACTTC.

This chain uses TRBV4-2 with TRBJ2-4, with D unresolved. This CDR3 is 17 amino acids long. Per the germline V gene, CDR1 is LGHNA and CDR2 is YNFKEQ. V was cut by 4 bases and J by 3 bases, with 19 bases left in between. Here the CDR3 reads CASSPEVSIQVKNIQYF. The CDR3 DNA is TGTGCCAGCAGCCCAGAGGTCAGCATACAAGTCAAAAACATTCAGTACTTC.

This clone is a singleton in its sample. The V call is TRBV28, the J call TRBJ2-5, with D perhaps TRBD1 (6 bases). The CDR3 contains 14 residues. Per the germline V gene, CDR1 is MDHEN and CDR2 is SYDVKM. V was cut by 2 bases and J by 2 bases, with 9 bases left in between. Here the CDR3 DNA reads TGTGCCAGCAGTTTAGAGGACAGACAAGAGACCCAGTACTTC. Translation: CASSLEDRQETQYF.

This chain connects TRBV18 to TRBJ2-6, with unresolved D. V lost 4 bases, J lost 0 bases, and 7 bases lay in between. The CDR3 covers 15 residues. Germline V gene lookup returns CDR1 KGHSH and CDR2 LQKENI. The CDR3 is CASSLGNSGANVLTF. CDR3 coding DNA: TGTGCCAGCTCACTCGGAAACTCTGGGGCCAACGTCCTGACTTTC.

The CDR3 DNA is TGTGCCAGCAGCTTAGTTCCGGCCTACGAGCAGTACTTC. This translates into CASSLVPAYEQYF. The V and J genes are TRBV11-2 and TRBJ2-7; D gene uncertain. Trimming took 1 base from V and 2 from J, leaving 6 bases between them. The CDR3 contains 13 residues. Germline V gene lookup returns CDR1 SGHAT and CDR2 FQNNGV.

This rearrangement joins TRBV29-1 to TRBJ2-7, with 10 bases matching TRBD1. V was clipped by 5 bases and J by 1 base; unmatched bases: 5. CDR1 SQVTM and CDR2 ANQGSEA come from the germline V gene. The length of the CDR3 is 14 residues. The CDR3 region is CSVRQGAKSYEQYF. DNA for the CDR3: TGCAGCGTTCGACAGGGGGCAAAGTCCTACGAGCAGTACTTC.

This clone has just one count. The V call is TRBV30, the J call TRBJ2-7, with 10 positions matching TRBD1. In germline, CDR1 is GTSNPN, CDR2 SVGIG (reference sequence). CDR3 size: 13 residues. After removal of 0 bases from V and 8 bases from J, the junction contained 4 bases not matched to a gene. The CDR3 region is CAWSVGQGSKQYF. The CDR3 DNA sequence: TGTGCCTGGAGTGTGGGACAGGGGTCTAAGCAGTACTTC.